These 4 T cell receptor beta chains share one sample of origin, sequenced in a study of early T cells in non-severe SARS-CoV-2 infection. Each CDR3 protein is one row after TCRdb ran MiXCR on the 5' RACE reads. The repertoire holds about 56,000 distinct CDR3 sequences, with around 13% as singletons. Material: whole blood. The receptors were gathered from an adult who was a healthcare worker with PCR-confirmed SARS-CoV-2 infection or an uninfected control (not recorded which).

This clonotype was recorded at least ten times. The chain links TRBV11-2 to TRBJ2-3, with D unclear. CDR3 size: 14 residues. CDR1 SGHAT and CDR2 FQNNGV come from the germline V gene. Trimming shortened V by 3 bases and J by 1 base, and 8 bases separated the two germline ends. CDR3 DNA: TGTGCCAGCAGCTTCGTTCTTGGCACAGATACGCAGTATTTT. Its protein is CASSFVLGTDTQYF.

This clonotype appeared a few times. The V and J genes are TRBV2 and TRBJ2-3; no firm D call. Germline values: CDR1 SNHLY, CDR2 FYNNEI. This CDR3 region has 13 residues. Between the trimmed V and J ends, which lost 0 bases and 13 bases, there was a span of 14 bases. This CDR3 is CASSEALLAEEYF. The CDR3 DNA reads as TGTGCCAGCAGTGAAGCGCTTCTGGCCGAAGAGTATTTT. Complete variable domain (other parts from reference TRBV2 and TRBJ2-3): EPEVTQTPSHQVTQMGQEVILRCVPISNHLYFYWYRQILGQKVEFLVSFYNNEISEKSEIFDDQFSVERPDGSNFTLKIRSTKLEDSAMYFCASSEALLAEEYFGPGTRLTVL.

This clonotype was seen a few times. V gene TRBV6-1 combines with J gene TRBJ2-3, with 9 nucleotides matching TRBD2. V trimming: 7 bases; J trimming: 5 bases; junction bases outside the gene matches: 13. The germline gives CDR1 MNHNS, CDR2 SASEGT. The CDR3 contains 16 residues. CDR3 in amino acids: CASTPRSGGRGDTQYF. CDR3 in DNA: TGTGCCAGCACCCCCCGTAGCGGGGGAAGGGGAGATACGCAGTATTTT.

This clonotype was counted ten times or more. The CDR3 sequence is CASSPGVSFTYNEQFF. The CDR3 DNA reads as TGTGCCAGTAGTCCTGGGGTCAGCTTTACCTACAATGAGCAGTTCTTC. The genes are TRBV19 and TRBJ2-1; D is uncertain. There are 16 residues in the CDR3. The germline gives CDR1 LNHDA, CDR2 SQIVND (reference sequence). V shed 5 bases and J shed 2 bases, with 16 bases lying between them.